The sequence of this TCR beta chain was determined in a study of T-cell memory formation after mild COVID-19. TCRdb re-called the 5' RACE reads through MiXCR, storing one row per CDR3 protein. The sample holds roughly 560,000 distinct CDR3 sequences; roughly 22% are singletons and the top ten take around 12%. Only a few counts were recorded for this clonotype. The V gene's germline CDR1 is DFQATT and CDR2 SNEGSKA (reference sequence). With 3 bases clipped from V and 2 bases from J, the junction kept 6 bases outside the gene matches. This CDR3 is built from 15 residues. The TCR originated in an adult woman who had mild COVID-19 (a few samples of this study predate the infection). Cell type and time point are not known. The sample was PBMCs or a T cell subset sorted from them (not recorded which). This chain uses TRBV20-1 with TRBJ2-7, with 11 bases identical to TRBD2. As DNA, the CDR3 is TGCAGTGCTAGGGGGGGGACTAGCGGACCCTACGAGCAGTACTTC. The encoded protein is CSARGGTSGPYEQYF.